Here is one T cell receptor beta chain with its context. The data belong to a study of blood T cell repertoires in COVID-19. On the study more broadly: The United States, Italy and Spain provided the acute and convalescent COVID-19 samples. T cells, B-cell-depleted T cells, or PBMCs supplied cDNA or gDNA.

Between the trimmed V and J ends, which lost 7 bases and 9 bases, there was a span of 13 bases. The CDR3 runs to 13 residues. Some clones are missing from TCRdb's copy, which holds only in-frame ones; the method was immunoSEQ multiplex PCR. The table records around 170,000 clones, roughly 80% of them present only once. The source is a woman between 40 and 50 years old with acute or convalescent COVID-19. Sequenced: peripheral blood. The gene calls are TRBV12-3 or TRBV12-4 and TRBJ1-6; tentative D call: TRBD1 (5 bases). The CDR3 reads CASTGMGGSPLHF. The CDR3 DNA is TGTGCCAGCACCGGCATGGGGGGTTCACCCCTCCACTTT.